This T cell receptor (beta chain) was found in a study of CD8 T cells in Susac syndrome. The CDR3 contains 17 residues. With 3 bases clipped from V and 0 bases from J, the junction kept 10 bases outside the gene matches. Germline V lookup: CDR1 DFQATT, CDR2 SNEGSKA (reference sequence). Random hexamers served to reverse transcribe about 0.5 to 1 ug RNA. immunoSEQ multiplex PCR amplified TCR beta CDR3 across 54 Vbeta, 13 Jbeta. TCRdb reprocessed the immunoSEQ multiplex PCR reads via MiXCR and lists one record per CDR3 protein. The sample holds 95,000 to 150,000 distinct CDR3 sequences; around 94% are singletons and the top ten take about 0.19%.

The TCR comes from a human donor with Susac syndrome. The source material was CD8+ T cells from PBMCs. The V and J genes are TRBV20-1 and TRBJ2-1; 8 nucleotides agree with TRBD2. The chain's CDR3 is CSASEREREFSYNEQFF. For the CDR3, the DNA is TGCAGTGCTAGTGAGAGGGAGCGGGAGTTCTCCTACAATGAGCAGTTCTTC.